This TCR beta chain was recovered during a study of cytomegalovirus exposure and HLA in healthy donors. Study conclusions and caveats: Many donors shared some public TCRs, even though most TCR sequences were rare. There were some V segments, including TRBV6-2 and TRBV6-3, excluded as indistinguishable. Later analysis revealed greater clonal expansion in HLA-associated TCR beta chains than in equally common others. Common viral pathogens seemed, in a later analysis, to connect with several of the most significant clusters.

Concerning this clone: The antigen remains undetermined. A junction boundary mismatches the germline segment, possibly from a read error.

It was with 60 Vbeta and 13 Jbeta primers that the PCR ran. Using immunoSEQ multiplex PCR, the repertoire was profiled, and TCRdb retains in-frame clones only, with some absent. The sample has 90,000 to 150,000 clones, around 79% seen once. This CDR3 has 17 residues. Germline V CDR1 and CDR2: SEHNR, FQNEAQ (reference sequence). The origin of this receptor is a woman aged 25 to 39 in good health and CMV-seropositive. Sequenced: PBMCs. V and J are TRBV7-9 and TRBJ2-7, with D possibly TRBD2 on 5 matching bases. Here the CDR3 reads CSSSLWSGRIRLGEQYF. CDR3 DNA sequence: TGTTCCAGCAGCTTATGGAGCGGCAGGATTCGGCTGGGAGAGCAGTACTTC.